Listed below are T cell receptor beta chains from one sample, sequenced in a study of blood T cells in healthy people across ages. TCRdb reprocessed the 5' RACE reads via MiXCR and lists one record per CDR3 protein. Here the sample spans approximately 690,000 distinct CDR3 sequences, roughly two fifths being singletons. The sample consisted of blood. Receptor source: a man older than 75 in good health. Both conserved end residues are part of each CDR3.

j_call v_call cdr3_aa
TRBJ2-1 TRBV29-1 CSVVSGGRKQFF
TRBJ2-7 TRBV7-9 CASSFKSVLANEQYF
TRBJ2-5 TRBV10-3 CAMSGQGYQETQYF
TRBJ2-7 TRBV15 CATSRDIGLLDEQYF
TRBJ2-3 TRBV10-2 CAAEGTSSDTQYF
TRBJ2-1 TRBV6-2/TRBV6-3 CASTDNRKEQFF
TRBJ2-7 TRBV30 CAWSREGVSYEQYF
TRBJ2-5 TRBV7-7 CASSHREQETQYF
TRBJ1-1 TRBV7-9 CASSPRQGSNTEAFF
TRBJ2-5 TRBV29-1 CSVPKETGYQETQYF
TRBJ2-5 TRBV12-3/TRBV12-4 CASSFTGKSEQYF
TRBJ2-7 TRBV28 CASREGPYEQYF
TRBJ2-7 TRBV3-1 CASSLNKETYEQYF
TRBJ2-1 TRBV2 CASSEVGGAPLYNEQFF
TRBJ2-7 TRBV7-2 CASSLAPGYYEQYF
TRBJ2-1 TRBV11-2 CASSWDRNNEQFF
TRBJ2-7 TRBV27 CASSQITSYEQYF
TRBJ2-5 TRBV6-6 CASSYDRGHGTQYF
TRBJ1-2 TRBV7-2 CASSLGLTGVGYTF
TRBJ1-2 TRBV6-1 CASSEGYGDRANYGYTF
TRBJ2-1 TRBV5-1 CASSRDRNSYEQFF
TRBJ2-3 TRBV27 CASKTSRKFTDTQYF
TRBJ2-3 TRBV28 CASGPPSTNTQYF
TRBJ1-2 TRBV4-3 CASGQWNGYTF
TRBJ2-1 TRBV12-3/TRBV12-4 CASSSFEGIRNNEQFF
TRBJ2-1 TRBV4-2 CASSQDISGSSNERFF
TRBJ2-5 TRBV29-1 CSVFGDGGKTQYF
TRBJ1-2 TRBV4-3 CASSQAGRRNYGYTF
TRBJ1-5 TRBV6-5 CASSRTGATNQPQHF